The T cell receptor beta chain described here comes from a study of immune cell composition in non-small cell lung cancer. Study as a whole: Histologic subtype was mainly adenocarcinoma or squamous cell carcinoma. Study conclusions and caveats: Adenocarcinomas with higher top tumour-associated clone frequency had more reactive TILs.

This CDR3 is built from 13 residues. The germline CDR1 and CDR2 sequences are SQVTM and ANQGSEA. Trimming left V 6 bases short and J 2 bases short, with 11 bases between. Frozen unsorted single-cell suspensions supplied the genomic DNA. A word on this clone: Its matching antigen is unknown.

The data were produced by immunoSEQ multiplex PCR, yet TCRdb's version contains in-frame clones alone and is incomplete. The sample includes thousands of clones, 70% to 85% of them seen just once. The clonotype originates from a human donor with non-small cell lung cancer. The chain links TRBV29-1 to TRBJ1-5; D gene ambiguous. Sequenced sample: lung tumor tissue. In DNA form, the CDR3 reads TGCAGCGTAAGAGAGGTTGGCAATCAGCCCCAGCATTTT. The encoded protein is CSVREVGNQPQHF.